The rows below give T cell receptor beta chains drawn from one sample of a study of blood T cells in healthy people across ages. TCRdb fed the 5' RACE reads into MiXCR, producing one record per CDR3 protein. The table lists over a million distinct CDR3 sequences, roughly a quarter of them singletons. These same data were also listed under a study on T cells of mothers and their children.

The specimen sequenced was blood. These receptors were collected from a girl aged 2-10 years in good health. Each CDR3 is given without its conserved first and last residue.

V	J	CDR3
TRBV7-9	TRBJ1-1	ASGRGLRNTEAF
TRBV3-1	TRBJ2-5	ASSQEALGGSYTQY
TRBV12-3/TRBV12-4	TRBJ1-2	ASSPEGYGYT
TRBV7-9	TRBJ2-3	ASSSGVSGRPTDTQY
TRBV28	TRBJ2-6	ASSAGDSPSGANVLT
TRBV20-1	TRBJ1-2	SARVTGFNYGYT
TRBV9	TRBJ2-7	ASSVVSGGEQY
TRBV7-3	TRBJ1-2	ASSPRDAGTGGYT
TRBV5-4	TRBJ1-5	ASSFRVPNNQPQH
TRBV20-1	TRBJ1-2	SAGPGQLSGYT
TRBV27	TRBJ1-1	ASSWTVNTEAF
TRBV12-3/TRBV12-4	TRBJ1-2	ASSLSKTSYGYT
TRBV2	TRBJ2-7	ASRESSYEQY
TRBV29-1	TRBJ1-1	SVGLGANTEAF
TRBV11-2	TRBJ1-6	ASSKDRGSPLH
TRBV11-3	TRBJ2-3	ASSFQGMGTDTQY
TRBV29-1	TRBJ2-1	SAPLGVVGGQF
TRBV29-1	TRBJ2-2	SAQEISNTGELF
TRBV20-1	TRBJ2-5	SAIQQETQY
TRBV29-1	TRBJ2-3	SGSGTLPTDTQY
TRBV18	TRBJ1-3	ASSSGQSGNTIY
TRBV9	TRBJ2-3	ASSGRDGTEDTDTQY
TRBV28	TRBJ2-3	ASSSPSLLAAHTDTQY
TRBV6-2/TRBV6-3	TRBJ2-3	ASTNARHTQY
TRBV27	TRBJ1-1	ASSLSRDRGRTEAF
TRBV4-1	-	ASSQLASGTYEQY
TRBV6-1	TRBJ2-5	ASSERGAARRTQY
TRBV2	TRBJ2-7	ASSVAPGGLIPYEQY
TRBV29-1	TRBJ2-3	SVKAGSGREGDTQY
TRBV3-1	TRBJ1-1	ASTTGQGGTEAF
TRBV6-1	TRBJ2-6	ASSDRGTYSSGANVLT
TRBV7-9	TRBJ1-5	ASSPLQGWKGQPLH
TRBV12-3/TRBV12-4	TRBJ2-7	ASSLFSRAYEQY
TRBV10-3	TRBJ2-5	AIRTGLMETQY
TRBV27	TRBJ1-2	ASSGISQTGSYGYT
TRBV6-5	TRBJ2-4	ASSPSQQGAKNIQY